The next 24 T cell receptor beta chains were all read from a single sample in a study of blood T cell repertoires in COVID-19. Data came from immunoSEQ multiplex PCR; TCRdb stores just in-frame clones and leaves some out. The data contain 250,000 to 300,000 clones, about nine tenths of them singletons. Input material: peripheral blood. Every receptor here comes from a man between 45 and 60 years old with acute or convalescent COVID-19.

The chain is built from TRBV18 and TRBJ2-3; 8 positions agree with TRBD1. Looked up from germline, CDR1 is KGHSH and CDR2 is LQKENI. CDR3 length equals 14 residues. V lost 5 bases and J lost 4; bases outside the gene matches: 5. The CDR3 nucleotides are TGTGCCAGCTCATTTGAGACAGGGGCAGATACGCAGTATTTT. Its protein product is CASSFETGADTQYF.

The sample holds one count of this clone. The chain has TRBV7-2 and TRBJ2-1, with D unresolved. The germline V gene has CDR1 SGHTA and CDR2 FQGNSA. V gave up 0 bases and J gave up 5 bases, with 8 bases separating them. This CDR3 is 14 amino acids long. The CDR3 loop reads CASSLATYNNEQFF. As DNA, the CDR3 is TGTGCCAGCAGCTTAGCTACGTACAACAATGAGCAGTTCTTC.

The chain has TRBV30 and TRBJ1-2; D may be TRBD1 (5 bases). The CDR3 is 11 residues long. Germline CDR1 reads GTSNPN; CDR2 reads SVGIG (reference sequence). V was clipped by 3 bases and J by 14 bases, with 16 bases between them. CDR3: CAWRDGRVLTF. CDR3 coding DNA: TGTGCCTGGAGAGATGGCAGGGTGCTTACCTTC.

This sequence joins TRBV12-3 or TRBV12-4 and TRBJ1-5; D remains ambiguous. This CDR3 comprises 13 residues. Trimming shortened V by 3 bases and J by 7 bases, and 10 bases separated the two germline ends. CDR3 sequence reads: CASSFPGLQPQHF. DNA of the CDR3: TGTGCCAGCAGTTTCCCGGGGTTACAGCCCCAGCATTTT.

This chain uses TRBV30 with TRBJ1-6; the D gene is possibly TRBD1 (6 bases). CDR3 length equals 17 residues. Germline CDR1 GTSNPN, CDR2 SVGIG (reference sequence). Trimming took off 4 bases at V and 0 bases at J, with 16 bases between the two ends. The CDR3 is CAWTKQGLSSYNSPLHF. The CDR3, as DNA: TGTGCCTGGACTAAACAGGGCCTTAGCTCCTATAATTCACCCCTCCACTTT.

The rearrangement links TRBV10-3 to TRBJ2-3; 10 nucleotides line up with TRBD1. Looked up from germline, CDR1 is ENHRY and CDR2 is SYGVKD. The J segment lost 1 base and the V segment lost 8 bases, leaving 6 bases of the junction unmatched. This CDR3 region has 15 residues. The CDR3: CAISSDRGGTDTQYF. Written as DNA, the CDR3 is TGTGCCATCTCCTCGGACAGGGGGGGCACAGATACGCAGTATTTT.

The rearrangement uses TRBV18 and TRBJ2-7; TRBD1 matches at 7 bases. V trimming: 3 bases; J trimming: 2 bases; junction bases outside the gene matches: 7. The germline V gene encodes CDR1 KGHSH and CDR2 LQKENI. CDR3 length equals 15 residues. Written as DNA, the CDR3 is TGTGCCAGCTCACCCGGGACAGTTCTTCCCTACGAGCAGTACTTC. Translation gives CASSPGTVLPYEQYF.

The chain is built from TRBV18 and TRBJ1-6; D ambiguous. Germline values: CDR1 KGHSH, CDR2 LQKENI. The CDR3 is 19 amino acids. V was shortened by 0 bases and J by 5 bases, with 20 bases between the two germline ends. The CDR3 DNA reads TGTGCCAGCTCACCACCAGGAACCCGTACTACTACTAATAATTCACCCCTCCACTTT. This translates into CASSPPGTRTTTNNSPLHF.

The CDR3 DNA sequence: TGTGCCAGCAGCTCGGGACAGGGTGGCTATGGCTACACCTTC. Translating gives CASSSGQGGYGYTF. This chain links TRBV7-3 with TRBJ1-2; the match to TRBD1 covers 9 bases. The germline CDR1 and CDR2 sequences are SGHTA and FQGTGA. The CDR3 extends over 14 amino acids. V trimming: 4 bases; J trimming: 4 bases; junction bases outside the gene matches: 4. Based on the CDR3 plus reference TRBV7-3 and TRBJ1-2, the full variable domain is GAGVSQTPSNKVTEKGKYVELRCDPISGHTALYWYRQSLGQGPEFLIYFQGTGAADDSGLPNDRFFAVRPEGSVSTLKIQRTERGDSAVYLCASSSGQGGYGYTFGSGTRLTVV.

This rearrangement joins TRBV20-1 to TRBJ1-4, with a weak D call TRBD1 (6 bases). The CDR3 covers 11 residues. Per the germline V gene, CDR1 is DFQATT and CDR2 is SNEGSKA (reference sequence). Trimming stripped 4 bases from V and 8 bases from J, with 8 bases between. CDR3 in amino acids: CSAITGEKLFF. The CDR3 DNA sequence: TGCAGTGCTATTACAGGGGAAAAACTGTTTTTT.

The V call is TRBV5-1, the J call TRBJ1-6; 8 bases map to TRBD1. The CDR3 totals 13 residues. The V gene end was trimmed by 4 bases and the J gene end by 12 bases; junction bases not matched to a gene: 6. CDR1 is SGHRS, CDR2 YFSETQ, per germline. CDR3 bases: TGCGCCAGCAGCCTGGACAGGGTTAAACCCCTCCACTTT. Translation gives CASSLDRVKPLHF.

CDR3 protein: CASSSTGSPYNEQFF. In DNA, the CDR3 is TGCGCCAGCAGCTCCACTGGGAGCCCCTACAATGAGCAGTTCTTC. The chain joins TRBV5-1 to TRBJ2-1; D possibly corresponds to TRBD2 (5 bases). The CDR3 runs to 15 residues. Trimming took 3 bases from V and 2 from J, leaving 12 bases between them. From germline, CDR1 is SGHRS and CDR2 YFSETQ.

The chain combines TRBV9 with TRBJ1-5; the D gene is possibly TRBD1 (5 bases). Germline V CDR1 and CDR2: SGDLS, YYNGEE. V shed 0 bases and J shed 7 bases, with 14 bases lying between them. The CDR3 has 15 residues. The CDR3 here is CASSVEGGRVQPQHF. The CDR3 DNA follows: TGTGCCAGCAGCGTAGAGGGTGGCAGGGTCCAGCCCCAGCATTTT.

This clone was found once. The chain joins TRBV7-8 to TRBJ2-2, with 7 nucleotides matching TRBD1. With V trimmed by 5 bases and J by 7 bases, 10 bases remained unmatched. This CDR3 is built from 15 residues. Germline V CDR1 and CDR2: SGHVS, FQNEAQ. This CDR3 is CASSPRGGPGGELFF. The CDR3 nucleotides read TGTGCCAGCAGCCCTAGAGGGGGCCCCGGCGGGGAGCTGTTTTTT.

This clone occurred once. The V and J genes are TRBV2 and TRBJ1-5; the match to TRBD1 covers 7 bases. The CDR3 covers 17 residues. Trimming at V came to 1 base and at J to 7 bases, leaving 13 bases not matched to a gene. Germline-derived CDR1 and CDR2 are SNHLY and FYNNEI. The CDR3 loop reads CASSEGLTTGSRQPQHF. For the CDR3, the DNA is TGTGCCAGCAGTGAAGGGTTGACGACAGGGTCAAGGCAGCCCCAGCATTTT.

The genes are TRBV9 and TRBJ2-2, with a tentative D call TRBD2 (5 bases). V gave up 1 base and J gave up 4 bases, with 8 bases separating them. Germline V gene sequence: CDR1 SGDLS, CDR2 YYNGEE. The CDR3 covers 14 residues. CDR3 in DNA: TGTGCCAGCAGCGTATATGAGGGCACCGGGGAGCTGTTTTTT. This codes for CASSVYEGTGELFF.

J is TRBJ1-2 and V is TRBV7-9; 7 positions agree with TRBD1. This CDR3 is 15 amino acids long. In germline, CDR1 is SEHNR, CDR2 FQNEAQ (reference sequence). V was pared by 3 bases and J by 0 bases, with 4 bases of the junction left unmatched. In DNA, the CDR3 is TGTGCCAGCAGCTTGGAACAGGGGACTAACTATGGCTACACCTTC. This codes for CASSLEQGTNYGYTF.

The chain employs TRBV7-3 and TRBJ1-1, with 8 nucleotides matching TRBD1. This CDR3 spans 13 amino acids. Germline CDR1 is SGHTA and CDR2 is FQGTGA. The J segment lost 3 bases and the V segment lost 5 bases, leaving 2 bases of the junction unmatched. The CDR3: CASSAQGDTEAFF. CDR3 nucleotides: TGTGCCAGCAGCGCACAGGGGGACACTGAAGCTTTCTTT. Combining the CDR3 with reference TRBV7-3 and TRBJ1-1 gives the whole variable domain GAGVSQTPSNKVTEKGKYVELRCDPISGHTALYWYRQSLGQGPEFLIYFQGTGAADDSGLPNDRFFAVRPEGSVSTLKIQRTERGDSAVYLCASSAQGDTEAFFGQGTRLTVV.

The rearrangement links TRBV15 to TRBJ2-1, with D perhaps TRBD1 (5 bases). The CDR3 is 14 residues long. Germline V lookup: CDR1 LNHNV, CDR2 YYDKDF (reference sequence). Trimming removed 0 bases from V and 8 bases from J, with 11 bases in between. DNA of the CDR3: TGTGCCACCAGCAGAGATCTAAAAGGGGATGAGCAGTTCTTC. Its translation: CATSRDLKGDEQFF.

This clone was observed a handful of times. V gene TRBV3-1 (or the pseudogene TRBV3-2) combines with J gene TRBJ1-3; 8 nucleotides line up with TRBD1. Germline assignment: CDR1 LGHDT and CDR2 YNNKEL (reference sequence). The CDR3 runs to 18 residues. V shed 1 base, J shed 2 bases, and the junction held 10 bases outside the gene matches. The CDR3 here is CASSQVIPRGRPGNTIYF. The CDR3 DNA reads TGTGCCAGCAGCCAAGTAATACCCAGGGGGCGACCTGGAAACACCATATATTTT.

The J gene is TRBJ1-2, the V gene TRBV2; 9 bases are shared with TRBD1. V dropped 4 bases and J dropped 6; count of bases not matched to a gene: 9. Germline V gives CDR1 SNHLY, CDR2 FYNNEI. The CDR3 contains 15 residues. CDR3 loop: CASSVLQGALDGYTF. The CDR3 DNA reads as TGTGCCAGCAGTGTCCTACAGGGGGCCCTCGATGGCTACACCTTC.

The chain employs TRBV2 and TRBJ2-1; a possible D gene is TRBD2 (6 bases). The germline V and J ends were trimmed by 4 bases and 2 bases, with 9 bases remaining between them. Germline V gene sequence: CDR1 SNHLY, CDR2 FYNNEI. The CDR3 is 14 residues long. This chain's CDR3 is CASSAEGPYNEQFF. The CDR3 nucleotides read TGTGCCAGCAGTGCGGAGGGTCCCTACAATGAGCAGTTCTTC.

The genes are TRBV6-6 and TRBJ2-7; maybe TRBD1 (5 bases). This CDR3 contains 12 residues. Per the germline V gene, CDR1 is MNHNY and CDR2 is SVGAGI (reference sequence). V was pared by 8 bases and J by 5 bases, with 13 bases between. The DNA of the CDR3 is TGTGCCAGCTCTGACCAGGGAAACGAGCAGTACTTC. Amino acids: CASSDQGNEQYF.

CDR3 residues: CASSFQDRGRFVAFF. Written as DNA, the CDR3 is TGTGCCAGCAGTTTCCAGGACAGGGGGCGCTTTGTGGCTTTCTTT. This chain connects TRBV6-5 to TRBJ1-1; 11 bases fit TRBD1. Germline loops: CDR1 MNHEY, CDR2 SVGAGI. The trim removed 4 bases at V and 11 bases at J, leaving 12 bases unmatched. CDR3 size: 15 residues.